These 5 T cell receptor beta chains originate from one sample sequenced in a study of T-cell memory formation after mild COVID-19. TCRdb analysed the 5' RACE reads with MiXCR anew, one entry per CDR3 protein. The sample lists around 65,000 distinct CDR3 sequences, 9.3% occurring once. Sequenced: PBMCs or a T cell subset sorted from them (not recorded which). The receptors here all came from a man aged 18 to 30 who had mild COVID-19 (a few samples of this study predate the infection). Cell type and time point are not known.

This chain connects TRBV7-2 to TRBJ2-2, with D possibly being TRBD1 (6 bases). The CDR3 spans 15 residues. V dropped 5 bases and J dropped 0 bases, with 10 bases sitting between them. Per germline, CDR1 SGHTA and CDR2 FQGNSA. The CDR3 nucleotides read TGTGCCAGCAGCGAAAGGACAGCGAACACCGGGGAGCTGTTTTTT. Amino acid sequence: CASSERTANTGELFF.

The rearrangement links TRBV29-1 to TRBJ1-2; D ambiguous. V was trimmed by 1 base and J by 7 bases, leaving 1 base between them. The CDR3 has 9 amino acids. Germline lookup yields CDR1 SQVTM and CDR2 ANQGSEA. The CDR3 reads CSVEGGYTF. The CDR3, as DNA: TGCAGCGTTGAAGGTGGCTACACCTTC.

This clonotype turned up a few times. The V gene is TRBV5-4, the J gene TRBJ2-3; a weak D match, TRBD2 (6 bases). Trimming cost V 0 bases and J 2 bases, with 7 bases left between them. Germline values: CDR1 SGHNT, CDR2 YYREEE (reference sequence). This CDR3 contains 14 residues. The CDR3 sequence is CASSLGGDTDTQYF. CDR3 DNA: TGTGCCAGCAGCTTGGGCGGGGACACAGATACGCAGTATTTT.

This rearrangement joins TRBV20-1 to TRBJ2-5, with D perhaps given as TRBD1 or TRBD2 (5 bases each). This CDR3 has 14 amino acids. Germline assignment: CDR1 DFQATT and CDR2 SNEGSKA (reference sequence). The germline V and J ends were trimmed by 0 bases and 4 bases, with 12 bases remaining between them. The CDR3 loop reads CSARDYQGRETQYF. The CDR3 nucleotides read TGCAGTGCTAGAGATTACCAGGGACGAGAGACCCAGTACTTC.

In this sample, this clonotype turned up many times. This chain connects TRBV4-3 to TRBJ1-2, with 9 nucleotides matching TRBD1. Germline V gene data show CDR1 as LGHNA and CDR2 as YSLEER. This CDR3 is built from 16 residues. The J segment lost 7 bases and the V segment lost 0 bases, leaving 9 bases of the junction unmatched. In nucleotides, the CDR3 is TGCGCCAGCAGCCAAGAACCAGGACAGGGGATAGGTGGCTACACCTTC. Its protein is CASSQEPGQGIGGYTF.